These T cell receptor beta chains were read from a single sample in a study of blood T cell repertoires in COVID-19. The table came from immunoSEQ multiplex PCR; TCRdb's copy has only in-frame clones and leaves some out. The table records approximately 97,000 clones, more than 90% of them present only once. The sample comprised peripheral blood. The receptor set was obtained from a woman in her fifties or sixties with COVID-19, enrolled during active disease. Both conserved end residues are part of each CDR3. Fields, in order: CDR3 DNA, CDR3 protein, D gene, V gene, clone size, J gene. The D gene is left open where the match is weak. Only some rows state a clone size, as once, few, many or a class for expanded clones.

TGTGCCAGCAAATTTTCGGCGGGTGGGAATGGCTACACCTTT | CASKFSAGGNGYTF | - | TRBV27 | once | TRBJ1-2
TGTGCCACCAGCGCGACAGGGTTGGGAGGCAATCAGCCCCAGCATTTT | CATSATGLGGNQPQHF | TRBD1 | TRBV24-1 | - | TRBJ1-5
TGTGCCAGCAGTGAAGCAGGGAGGGGTAATTCACCCCTCCACTTT | CASSEAGRGNSPLHF | - | TRBV6-1 | - | TRBJ1-6
TGTGCCAGCAGTGGGTGGGGACAGGGATACACCGGGGAGCTGTTTTTT | CASSGWGQGYTGELFF | TRBD1 | TRBV2 | - | TRBJ2-2
TGCGCCAGCAGCTTCCGGGGACAGATTAATTCACCCCTCCACTTT | CASSFRGQINSPLHF | TRBD1 | TRBV5-1 | - | TRBJ1-6
TGTGCCAGCAGCTGGACAGGGGCGAGAGATACGCAGTATTTT | CASSWTGARDTQYF | TRBD1 | TRBV11-3 | few | TRBJ2-3
TGTGCCAGCAGTTATCCCCCCTACTACGAGCAGTACTTC | CASSYPPYYEQYF | - | TRBV27 | - | TRBJ2-7
TGTGCCAGCAGCTTAGCCCCCAGGGGAGGGACTGAAGCTTTCTTT | CASSLAPRGGTEAFF | - | TRBV7-2 | - | TRBJ1-1
TGTGCCACCAGCAGAGATCGGTCCAATCAGCCCCAGCATTTT | CATSRDRSNQPQHF | - | TRBV15 | - | TRBJ1-5
TGCGCCAGCCGGCCACCCGGGAGGTCCGGCAAAAACATTCAGTACTTC | CASRPPGRSGKNIQYF | TRBD2 | TRBV10-1 | - | TRBJ2-4
TGTGCCAGCAGCCCCAGGTTTTCCTACAATGAGCAGTTCTTC | CASSPRFSYNEQFF | - | TRBV7-2 | - | TRBJ2-1
TGTGCCAGCAGCCGGGATGTGGGGAAGAGGACTGAAGCTTTCTTT | CASSRDVGKRTEAFF | - | TRBV7-9 | once | TRBJ1-1
TGCGCCAGCCGCCCCCTCAGCGGGTCCTACACCGGGGAGCTGTTTTTT | CASRPLSGSYTGELFF | - | TRBV5-1 | - | TRBJ2-2
TGTGCCAGCAGCTTACCGGCGGAGACCGGGGAGCTGTTTTTT | CASSLPAETGELFF | - | TRBV7-2 | - | TRBJ2-2
TGTGCCAGCAGTTTAGCTACTACAGGGTCTCTCTTCGGGGATACGCAGTATTTT | CASSLATTGSLFGDTQYF | - | TRBV27 | - | TRBJ2-3
TGCGCCAGCAGCTTGGGACAGGGGGGTGGTACGCAGTATTTT | CASSLGQGGGTQYF | TRBD1 | TRBV5-1 | - | TRBJ2-3
TGTGCCAGCAGCTTATCCGCGGCGGTGAACACTGAAGCTTTCTTT | CASSLSAAVNTEAFF | - | TRBV7-8 | - | TRBJ1-1
TGTGCCAGCAGTGACTTCCCGGACAGCATCTATGGCTACACCTTC | CASSDFPDSIYGYTF | - | TRBV6-4 | - | TRBJ1-2
TGTGCCTGGAGTGTTTCGAGGCTAGCGGGGCTCTCCTACGAGCAGTACTTC | CAWSVSRLAGLSYEQYF | TRBD2 | TRBV30 | - | TRBJ2-7
TGCGCCAGCAGCATTACCGCGGGGGACACTGAAGCTTTCTTT | CASSITAGDTEAFF | - | TRBV5-1 | - | TRBJ1-1
TGTGCCAGCCTGGACACCTACAATGAGCAGTTCTTC | CASLDTYNEQFF | - | TRBV6-5 | - | TRBJ2-1
TGTGCCAGTAGTATGGGGACAGGGCAAGGTCAGCCCCAGCATTTT | CASSMGTGQGQPQHF | TRBD1 | TRBV19 | once | TRBJ1-5
TGTGCCAGCAGCGTAGACCCCAGGGAATATGGCTACACCTTC | CASSVDPREYGYTF | - | TRBV9 | once | TRBJ1-2
TGTGCCAGCAGTCCGTGGGACAGGGAATTCGATGGCTACACCTTC | CASSPWDREFDGYTF | TRBD1 | TRBV6-2/TRBV6-3 | - | TRBJ1-2
TGCAGTGCCCCCCTAGGCTATGGCTACACCTTC | CSAPLGYGYTF | - | TRBV20-1 | - | TRBJ1-2
TGTGCCAGCAGCGACGACACTTTCGGTAGGAATTCACCCCTCCACTTT | CASSDDTFGRNSPLHF | - | TRBV11-2 | - | TRBJ1-6
TGTGCCAGTAGCATTGGGGACAGGGGGGATCAGCCCCAGCATTTT | CASSIGDRGDQPQHF | TRBD1 | TRBV19 | - | TRBJ1-5
TGTGCCAGTAGTCGTATGAACACTGAAGCTTTCTTT | CASSRMNTEAFF | - | TRBV19 | - | TRBJ1-1
TGTGCCAGCAGCTTGACGCTAGCGGGGTTCACAGATACGCAGTATTTT | CASSLTLAGFTDTQYF | TRBD2 | TRBV5-6 | - | TRBJ2-3
TGTGCCAGCAGCCGTCGGACTAGCGGGGGCACAGATACGCAGTATTTT | CASSRRTSGGTDTQYF | TRBD2 | TRBV7-2 | - | TRBJ2-3
TGTGCCTGGAGTTCCCCCGGGACAGGGAGAGGTGGCTACACCTTC | CAWSSPGTGRGGYTF | TRBD1 | TRBV30 | - | TRBJ1-2
TGTGCCAGCAGCGTAGGACAGGGGACAGATACGCAGTATTTT | CASSVGQGTDTQYF | TRBD1 | TRBV9 | - | TRBJ2-3
TGTGCCAGCAGCTTGGCGGGGGTGGGGGCAGATACGCAGTATTTT | CASSLAGVGADTQYF | - | TRBV5-4 | once | TRBJ2-3
TGTGCCAGCAGCTTAGTGGGACTAGTGATAAGAGATACGCAGTATTTT | CASSLVGLVIRDTQYF | TRBD2 | TRBV7-9 | - | TRBJ2-3
TGTGCCAGCAGCTCGCCAACAGGGGTGTCTGGGAGAACTTTCTTT | CASSSPTGVSGRTFF | TRBD1 | TRBV7-2 | - | TRBJ1-1
TGTGCCAGCTCTCAGGCGAACACTGAAGCTTTCTTT | CASSQANTEAFF | - | TRBV19 | - | TRBJ1-1
TGTGCCAGTAGTATAGGAGGGACAGGGGCTGTCTATGGCTACACCTTC | CASSIGGTGAVYGYTF | TRBD1 | TRBV19 | - | TRBJ1-2
TGTGCCAGCTCACCCCGGATGGCCGGACTCTACAATGAGCAGTTCTTC | CASSPRMAGLYNEQFF | - | TRBV18 | - | TRBJ2-1
TGCGCCAGCAGCCCCCCCGCTGACAGGGCGGGTGGCTACACCTTC | CASSPPADRAGGYTF | TRBD1 | TRBV5-1 | once | TRBJ1-2
TGTGCCAGCAGCTCCTGGACTAGCGGGGGCACCGGGGAGCTGTTTTTT | CASSSWTSGGTGELFF | TRBD2 | TRBV7-9 | few | TRBJ2-2
TGTGCCAGCAGCCCGGGACAACGGAATAATTCACCCCTCCACTTT | CASSPGQRNNSPLHF | - | TRBV2 | few | TRBJ1-6
TGCGCCAGCAGCGAGGACAGATCCACAATGCCCCAGCATTTT | CASSEDRSTMPQHF | - | TRBV4-1 | - | TRBJ1-5
TGTGCCAGTAGTATAGACAGGGGGCAGGGCTATGGCTACACCTTC | CASSIDRGQGYGYTF | TRBD1 | TRBV19 | few | TRBJ1-2
TGTGCCAGCAGCTTAGCGCCAGGACGGGGGACTGGAAACACCATATATTTT | CASSLAPGRGTGNTIYF | - | TRBV7-8 | - | TRBJ1-3
TGTGCCAGCAGCCCAACCCCGGGAAGGAGCACAGATACGCAGTATTTT | CASSPTPGRSTDTQYF | - | TRBV9 | - | TRBJ2-3
TGTGCCTGGAGTGTAATTTCGGGAAACACCATATATTTT | CAWSVISGNTIYF | - | TRBV30 | once | TRBJ1-3
TGTGCCAGCAGTCCCCCGGGCAGGGGGATGACCGGGGAGCTGTTTTTT | CASSPPGRGMTGELFF | TRBD1 | TRBV6-2/TRBV6-3 | - | TRBJ2-2
TGCGCCAGCAGCCAAGCCCCTGTGGAGGTGAACACCGGGGAGCTGTTTTTT | CASSQAPVEVNTGELFF | - | TRBV4-1 | - | TRBJ2-2
TGTGCCACCAGCAGAGAGGGGGACAGTAATCAGCCCCAGCATTTT | CATSREGDSNQPQHF | TRBD1 | TRBV15 | - | TRBJ1-5
TGTGCCAGTAGTATGAGGCAGAACGGTCAGCCCCAGCATTTT | CASSMRQNGQPQHF | - | TRBV19 | - | TRBJ1-5
TGTGCCAGTATCCGTCGGACAGGGGACTTCTATGGCTACACCTTC | CASIRRTGDFYGYTF | TRBD1 | TRBV19 | once | TRBJ1-2
TGTGCCAGCAGTCCGATGACAGGGAACTCTGGGGCCAACGTCCTGACTTTC | CASSPMTGNSGANVLTF | TRBD1 | TRBV28 | - | TRBJ2-6
TGCGCCAGCAGCCAAGAATCAGGGACAGGCTATGGCTACACCTTC | CASSQESGTGYGYTF | TRBD1 | TRBV4-1 | - | TRBJ1-2
TGCGCCAGCAGATCGGGGACAGGGGCCCCTTATAGCAATCAGCCCCAGCATTTT | CASRSGTGAPYSNQPQHF | TRBD1 | TRBV10-2 | once | TRBJ1-5
TGTGCCACCAGTGAACATAGCGGGGATACGCAGTATTTT | CATSEHSGDTQYF | TRBD2 | TRBV24-1 | - | TRBJ2-3
TGTGCCAGCAGTGAAGAAAGAGCGGGGGGGCCACCAGATACGCAGTATTTT | CASSEERAGGPPDTQYF | TRBD2 | TRBV2 | - | TRBJ2-3
TGCGCCAGCAGTCAATCGGCGACTAGCGGGGGGGAAAATGAGCAGTTCTTC | CASSQSATSGGENEQFF | TRBD2 | TRBV23-1 | - | TRBJ2-1